This entry describes one T cell receptor (beta chain). What it binds is unknown. Extraction of PBMCs used roughly 9.3 ml of fresh peripheral blood. The ends were cut back, 4 bases at V and 5 bases at J, with 18 bases in the middle. Germline V gene lookup returns CDR1 SGDLS and CDR2 YYNGEE. The CDR3 loop spans 16 amino acids. TCR beta CDR3 sequences were amplified from RNA transcripts. The TCR CDR3 was amplified in a first-round RT-PCR using the HTBI primer set. MiXCR, run by TCRdb on the multiplex PCR reads, gives a single entry per CDR3 protein. The repertoire holds about 400,000 distinct CDR3 sequences, with 14% to 15% as singletons. These data belong to a study of T cells in Graves' hyperthyroidism and ophthalmopathy. The study, taken as a whole, reports: Most thyroid clonotypes expanded above 0.001 appeared in blood too.

The origin of this receptor is a woman between 25 and 40 years old with Graves' hyperthyroidism. The sequencing sample was made of blood. The rearrangement links TRBV9 to TRBJ2-2; D is perhaps TRBD2 (7 bases). For the CDR3, the DNA is TGTGCCAGCAGCCCGAGAGGGGGGGGGGCTACCGGGGAGCTGTTTTTT. It is translated as CASSPRGGGATGELFF.